Below are 23 T cell receptor beta chains sequenced from a single sample in a study of T cells in Graves' hyperthyroidism and ophthalmopathy. Template material for amplifying TCR beta CDR3 regions consisted of RNA transcripts. The HTBI set primed first-round TCR CDR3 RT-PCR. TCRdb passed the multiplex PCR reads through MiXCR, listing each CDR3 protein once. The table includes a few hundred thousand distinct CDR3 sequences, 46% detected once. The sequenced sample consisted of peripheral blood or thyroid tissue (not recorded which). Every receptor here comes from a woman between 18 and 30 years old with Graves' hyperthyroidism.

The table lists this clonotype with many counts. The chain combines TRBV20-1 with TRBJ2-5; D unresolved. The V gene's germline CDR1 is DFQATT and CDR2 SNEGSKA (reference sequence). V gave up 4 bases and J gave up 1 base, with 13 bases separating them. The CDR3 extends over 14 amino acids. The CDR3 sequence is CSAKDGQAQETQYF. In DNA form, the CDR3 reads TGCAGTGCTAAGGACGGGCAGGCCCAAGAGACCCAGTACTTC.

The chain has TRBV19 and TRBJ1-3; TRBD1 is a possible D gene (6 bases). Looked up from germline, CDR1 is LNHDA and CDR2 is SQIVND (reference sequence). Trimming stripped 2 bases from V and 0 bases from J, with 14 bases between. The CDR3 totals 17 residues. The CDR3 DNA reads as TGTGCCAGTAGTATATTGGGGACATTGAGCTCTGGAAACACCATATATTTT. This encodes CASSILGTLSSGNTIYF.

V gene TRBV7-6 combines with J gene TRBJ2-7; D possibly corresponds to TRBD1 (6 bases). CDR1 is SGHVS and CDR2 is FNYEAQ in the germline V gene. This CDR3 has 10 amino acids. CDR3 amino acids: CAIRGDVQYF. CDR3 DNA sequence: TGTGCTATCAGGGGCGACGTGCAGTACTTC.

In this sample, this clonotype turned up many times. The chain carries TRBV11-2 and TRBJ2-7; D is ambiguous. CDR3 size: 16 residues. The V end lost 5 bases, the J end lost 0 bases, and 17 bases lay between the germline ends. The germline gives CDR1 SGHAT, CDR2 FQNNGV. The CDR3 DNA reads as TGTGCCAGCAGCCGTCCCCGAGACTTAAGCTCCTACGAGCAGTACTTC. Its protein is CASSRPRDLSSYEQYF. Filled out from reference TRBV11-2 and TRBJ2-7, the complete variable domain reads EAGVAQSPRYKIIEKRQSVAFWCNPISGHATLYWYQQILGQGPKLLIQFQNNGVVDDSQLPKDRFSAERLKGVDSTLKIQPAKLEDSAVYLCASSRPRDLSSYEQYFGPGTRLTVT.

The chain joins TRBV7-8 to TRBJ2-7; the D is unclear. Germline lookup yields CDR1 SGHVS and CDR2 FQNEAQ. The CDR3 contains 12 residues. V was cut by 9 bases and J by 2 bases, with 11 bases left in between. The CDR3: CASQRSTYEQYF. CDR3 DNA sequence: TGTGCCAGTCAGCGCAGCACCTACGAGCAGTACTTC.

This clonotype came up a few times. Here the CDR3 DNA reads TGTGCCAGCAGCCAACCCCGCCTAGGAGGTACCGGGGAGCTGTTTTTT. It codes for CASSQPRLGGTGELFF. V usage is TRBV4-2 and J usage is TRBJ2-2; a possible D gene is TRBD2 (5 bases). CDR1 LGHNA and CDR2 YNFKEQ come from the germline V gene. This CDR3 region has 16 residues. V dropped 2 bases and J dropped 5 bases, with 15 bases sitting between them.

The CDR3, as DNA: TGTGCCACCAGTGATGGAGCGGGAGATGTAAAGACCCAGTACTTC. This encodes CATSDGAGDVKTQYF. The V and J genes are TRBV24-1 and TRBJ2-5, with TRBD2 matching 8 bases. Germline V gene data show CDR1 as KGHDR and CDR2 as SFDVKD. The CDR3 contains 15 residues. J gave up 6 bases and V 3 bases, and 8 bases lay outside the gene matches.

This chain connects TRBV19 to TRBJ2-5, with 9 bases identical to TRBD1. The germline CDR1 and CDR2 sequences are LNHDA and SQIVND (reference sequence). The J segment lost 7 bases and the V segment lost 7 bases, leaving 7 bases of the junction unmatched. This CDR3 has 13 amino acids. The CDR3 protein is CASTSWGQGTQYF. DNA for the CDR3: TGTGCCAGTACTTCATGGGGACAGGGGACCCAGTACTTC.

This clonotype was counted ten times or more. The chain couples TRBV12-3 or TRBV12-4 to TRBJ1-5; D possibly corresponds to TRBD1 (6 bases). V lost 6 bases to trimming and J lost 0 bases, with 12 bases between them. The CDR3 consists of 15 residues. CDR3 in DNA: TGTGCCAGCAGCTTGGACAGTGCTAGCAATCAGCCCCAGCATTTT. Encoded protein: CASSLDSASNQPQHF.

Points on this clonotype: At one end the junction does not follow the germline gene, possibly because of a read error. The CDR3 sequence is CASSRTSEQYF. As DNA, the CDR3 is TGCGCCAGCAGCCGGACTAGCGAGCAGTACTTC. The genes are TRBV7-8 and TRBJ2-7; 7 positions match TRBD2. The germline gives CDR1 SGHVS, CDR2 FQNEAQ. This CDR3 comprises 11 residues.

Notes on this clonotype: Since a much larger clone is just one base distant, this may be a read error. The chain joins TRBV10-3 to TRBJ1-1; D not resolved. Germline V gene lookup returns CDR1 ENHRY and CDR2 SYGVKD. Deletions cut 3 bases from V and 2 bases from J, with 13 bases between. The CDR3 spans 15 residues. For the CDR3, the DNA is TGTGCCATCAGTGAAAATTGGTCAAGCAACACTGAAGCTTTCTTT. Translating it yields CAISENWSSNTEAFF.

The rearrangement links TRBV4-2 to TRBJ2-5; 12 bases are a match to TRBD2. The CDR3 is 17 amino acids. V gave up 3 bases and J gave up 5 bases; unmatched junction bases: 10. CDR1 and CDR2 from the germline V gene are LGHNA and YNFKEQ. The CDR3 is CASSQGRLAGDVETQYF. CDR3 DNA sequence: TGTGCCAGCAGCCAGGGGAGACTAGCGGGAGATGTGGAGACCCAGTACTTC.

The table lists this clonotype with many counts. The J gene is TRBJ2-7, the V gene TRBV7-9; 11 bases agree with TRBD1. CDR1 and CDR2 from the germline V gene are SEHNR and FQNEAQ (reference sequence). The CDR3 extends over 15 amino acids. The V segment lost 1 base and the J segment 6 bases; nucleotides outside the gene matches: 5. DNA of the CDR3: TGTGCCAGCAGCTTAGTGGACAGGGGGCAGGCCGAGCAGTACTTC. Translated: CASSLVDRGQAEQYF.

Only one count was recorded for this clonotype. The chain is built from TRBV12-3 or TRBV12-4 and TRBJ2-5, with TRBD2 identical over 9 bases. Unmatched junction bases numbered 19, after V lost 6 bases and J lost 5 bases. The CDR3 totals 18 residues. DNA of the CDR3: TGTGCCAGCAGGGTTGCGGTAGCTAGCGGGGCTTACAATGAGACCCAGTACTTC. Translation: CASRVAVASGAYNETQYF.

J is TRBJ2-7 and V is TRBV5-1, with 12 positions matching TRBD1. V lost 3 bases, J lost 3 bases, and 7 bases stayed unmatched. Germline lookup yields CDR1 SGHRS and CDR2 YFSETQ. The CDR3 totals 16 residues. The CDR3 is CASSSTGTGGLYEQYF. CDR3 nucleotide sequence: TGCGCCAGCAGCTCCACTGGGACAGGGGGCCTCTACGAGCAGTACTTC.

This clonotype was found many times. This chain links TRBV6-5 with TRBJ2-1, with D unclear. This CDR3 contains 12 residues. The ends were cut back, 4 bases at V and 6 bases at J, with 7 bases in the middle. Germline CDR1 reads MNHEY; CDR2 reads SVGAGI. The CDR3 reads CASSWGGNEQFF. The CDR3 DNA is TGTGCCAGCAGTTGGGGTGGCAATGAGCAGTTCTTC.

Many counts were recorded for this clonotype. The chain has TRBV6-5 and TRBJ2-5, with unresolved D. Germline assignment: CDR1 MNHEY and CDR2 SVGAGI. V was pared by 2 bases and J by 5 bases, with 12 bases between. The CDR3 is 14 residues long. CDR3 amino acids: CASSYRANAETQYF. CDR3 nucleotides: TGTGCCAGCAGTTACCGCGCTAATGCGGAGACCCAGTACTTC.

CDR3 nucleotides: TGTGCCACCAGCAGTGTAGCGGGAGGGCCGGAGACCCAGTACTTC. The encoded protein is CATSSVAGGPETQYF. The J gene is TRBJ2-5, the V gene TRBV15; 11 positions agree with TRBD2. This CDR3 has 15 residues. V gave up 3 bases and J gave up 5 bases; unmatched junction bases: 5. Germline V gene data show CDR1 as LNHNV and CDR2 as YYDKDF (reference sequence).

This chain joins TRBV3-1 and TRBJ1-1; D unclear. V was pared by 3 bases and J by 5 bases, with 13 bases between. Germline V gene sequence: CDR1 LGHDT, CDR2 YNNKEL (reference sequence). The CDR3 is 14 residues long. The CDR3 nucleotides are TGTGCCAGCAGCCAGGCGGCTGGGTTGACTGAAGCTTTCTTT. Protein: CASSQAAGLTEAFF.

V is TRBV2 and J is TRBJ1-5, with D perhaps matching TRBD1 (5 bases). V lost 4 bases, J lost 9 bases, and 16 bases lay in between. Germline assignment: CDR1 SNHLY and CDR2 FYNNEI. The CDR3 is 14 residues long. The CDR3 DNA is TGTGCCAGCAGTGGACGGGGGATCAACCGGCCCCAGCATTTT. This gives the protein CASSGRGINRPQHF.

This clonotype was detected many times. This chain links TRBV10-1 with TRBJ2-5; TRBD2 matches 7 bases. Germline values: CDR1 WNHNN, CDR2 SYGVQD (reference sequence). The CDR3 length is 16 residues. After removal of 4 bases from V and 3 bases from J, the junction contained 11 bases not matched to a gene. The CDR3 loop is CASSAPSGPKEETQYF. CDR3 nucleotides: TGCGCCAGCAGTGCACCTAGCGGCCCTAAGGAAGAGACCCAGTACTTC.

This clonotype was seen a handful of times. The chain couples TRBV13 to TRBJ1-2; a weak D match, TRBD1 (6 bases). The CDR3 has 16 residues. Per the germline V gene, CDR1 is PRHDT and CDR2 is FYEKMQ (reference sequence). V was pared by 5 bases and J by 0 bases, with 16 bases between. The chain's CDR3 is CASSNPTGLANYGYTF. The CDR3 region has the DNA TGTGCCAGCAGCAATCCGACAGGATTAGCTAACTATGGCTACACCTTC. The whole variable domain, filled in from reference TRBV13 and TRBJ1-2, reads AAGVIQSPRHLIKEKRETATLKCYPIPRHDTVYWYQQGPGQDPQFLISFYEKMQSDKGSIPDRFSAQQFSDYHSELNMSSLELGDSALYFCASSNPTGLANYGYTFGSGTRLTVV.

This clonotype was seen many times. This chain uses TRBV20-1 with TRBJ2-7; D assignment may be TRBD1 or TRBD2 (5 bases each). The V gene's germline CDR1 is DFQATT and CDR2 SNEGSKA (reference sequence). V lost 0 bases to trimming and J lost 3 bases, with 15 bases between them. The CDR3 is 15 residues long. The CDR3 here is CSARDPLARGYEQYF. In DNA form, the CDR3 reads TGCAGTGCTAGAGATCCGTTAGCGAGGGGCTACGAGCAGTACTTC.